This T cell receptor (beta chain) was observed in a study of radiotherapy plus CTLA-4 blockade in lung cancer (dated by TCRdb to the late 2010s). Regarding the study in general: Objective responses were observed in 18% of enrolled patients, and disease control was achieved in around 28%.

This clone was counted only a few times. What antigen it recognizes has not been identified. Within one base of it there is no much larger clone, and no base qualities were kept. In this study, focal radiation therapy paired with CTLA-4 blockade (ipilimumab) was tested in patients who had chemo-refractory metastatic non-small-cell lung cancer. Receptor libraries were prepared by the immunoSEQ multiplex PCR assay. TCRdb carries this immuneACCESS record with in-frame sequences only. Its versions omit some clonotypes, under half of them owing to an unresolved V gene in the studies checked, with the rest unexplained. Across this sample there are tens of thousands of clones, with 77% seen only once. The leading ten clones occupy less than 3% of the sample. Overall study outcomes, separate from this receptor: The strongest predictors of response were reported to be early dynamic shifts in blood T cell clones along with a rise in serum interferon-beta following radiation. After treatment with radiotherapy and ipilimumab, TCR clones that originated in tumors expanded in peripheral blood.

Source: peripheral blood, taken from a patient treated with radiotherapy plus ipilimumab. The sequence was collected from a human donor with non-small cell lung cancer whose response to radiotherapy plus ipilimumab could not be evaluated.

The CDR3 reads CASSPINFEKLFF. The DNA is as follows: TGTGCCAGCAGCCCTATAAACTTTGAAAAACTGTTTTTT. The chain couples TRBV7-9 to TRBJ1-4; the D gene lacks a confident call. From the cysteine through the phenylalanine, the CDR3 covers 13 amino acids. The entry retains the CDR3 DNA only, 39 bases that are in frame from base 1. Trimming removed 5 bases from V and 7 bases from J, leaving 11 bases between the germline ends. The germline V gene (reference sequence) provides CDR1 SEHNR and CDR2 FQNEAQ.